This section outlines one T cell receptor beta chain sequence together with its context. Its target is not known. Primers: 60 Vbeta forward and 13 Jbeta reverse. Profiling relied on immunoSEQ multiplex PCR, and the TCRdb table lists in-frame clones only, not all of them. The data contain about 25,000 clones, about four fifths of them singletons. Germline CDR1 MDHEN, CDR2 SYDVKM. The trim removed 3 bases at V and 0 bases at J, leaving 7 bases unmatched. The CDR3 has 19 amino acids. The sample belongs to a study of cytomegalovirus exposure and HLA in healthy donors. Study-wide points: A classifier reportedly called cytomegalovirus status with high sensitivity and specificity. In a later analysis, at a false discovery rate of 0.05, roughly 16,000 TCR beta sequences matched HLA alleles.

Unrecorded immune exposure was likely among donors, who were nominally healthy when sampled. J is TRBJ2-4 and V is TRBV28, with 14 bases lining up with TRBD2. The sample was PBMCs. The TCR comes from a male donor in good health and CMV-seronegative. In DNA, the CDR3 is TGTGCCAGCAGTTTCCTGGGACTAGCGGGGGACGGAGCCAAAAACATTCAGTACTTC. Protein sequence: CASSFLGLAGDGAKNIQYF.